This TCR beta chain derives from a study of Ad26.COV2.S vaccination and SARS-CoV-2 variants. Study-wide context: COV1001, an Ad26.COV2.S trial, supplied this vaccine-arm donor. General observations from the study: Spike-specific TCR breadth was greater in vaccine than placebo recipients.

Treatment in this sample: around 19 received Ad26.COV2.S at low or high dose, single or two shots; about 5 received placebo; per-sample allocation not given. Day 63 after the first injection of vaccine or placebo was the sampling time. With respect to this clone: Antigen unknown.

TCRdb's copy holds only in-frame clones and misses some; the assay was immunoSEQ multiplex PCR. This table holds about 370,000 clones, approximately 89% found once. The TCR comes from a person between 18 and 65 years old who received the Ad26.COV2.S COVID-19 vaccine or a placebo. Sequenced material: peripheral blood, taken in a trial of Ad26.COV2.S vaccine versus placebo.

CDR3 region: CASSLTPQGGSYNEQFF. DNA for the CDR3: TGCGCCAGCAGCTTGACTCCACAGGGGGGTTCCTACAATGAGCAGTTCTTC. The chain recombines TRBV5-1 with TRBJ2-1; 8 nucleotides match TRBD1. Trimming took 1 base from V and 1 from J; bases not matched to a gene: 7. The CDR3 extends over 17 amino acids. CDR1 and CDR2 from the germline V gene are SGHRS and YFSETQ.